This is a list of T cell receptor beta chains from one sample in a study of OX40 agonist ivuxolimab in advanced cancers. Measured with immunoSEQ multiplex PCR; TCRdb has only the in-frame clones, and not every one. The data show some 60,000 clones, approximately 93% seen once. Source: CD4+ or CD8+ T cells sorted from blood, taken in a trial of the OX40 agonist ivuxolimab. These receptors all stem from an adult with an advanced solid tumor such as melanoma, head and neck, liver or kidney cancer. The CDR3 runs from the conserved cysteine through the conserved F or W. The D gene is left open where the match is weak. Some rows have no size entry. The others give once, few or many, or a class for an expanded clone.

V gene: TRBV6-6
J gene: TRBJ1-5
clone size: -
D gene: TRBD1
CDR3 protein: CASSQDRGIQPQHF
CDR3 DNA: TGTGCCAGCAGTCAGGACAGGGGGATTCAGCCCCAGCATTTT

V gene: TRBV11-2
J gene: TRBJ1-4
clone size: -
D gene: -
CDR3 protein: CASSLVGSYEKLFF
CDR3 DNA: TGTGCCAGCAGCTTAGTAGGGTCTTATGAAAAACTGTTTTTT

V gene: TRBV7-9
J gene: TRBJ1-6
clone size: few
D gene: TRBD1
CDR3 protein: CASSKTGEDSPLHF
CDR3 DNA: TGTGCCAGCAGCAAAACAGGGGAGGACTCACCCCTCCACTTT

V gene: TRBV6-1
J gene: TRBJ2-7
clone size: -
D gene: -
CDR3 protein: CASSATATLLGEQYF
CDR3 DNA: TGTGCCAGCAGTGCTACAGCGACACTCCTCGGCGAGCAGTACTTC

V gene: TRBV6-1
J gene: TRBJ2-7
clone size: once
D gene: TRBD1
CDR3 protein: CASSLGTGGLYEQYF
CDR3 DNA: TGTGCCAGCAGTTTGGGGACAGGGGGGCTCTACGAGCAGTACTTC

V gene: TRBV5-4
J gene: TRBJ1-1
clone size: -
D gene: -
CDR3 protein: CASSKTDMNTEAFF
CDR3 DNA: TGTGCCAGCAGCAAGACAGATATGAACACTGAAGCTTTCTTT

V gene: TRBV6-1
J gene: TRBJ2-7
clone size: -
D gene: -
CDR3 protein: CASSDGEDDFYEQYF
CDR3 DNA: TGTGCCAGCAGTGACGGGGAGGATGACTTTTACGAGCAGTACTTC

V gene: TRBV7-9
J gene: TRBJ2-7
clone size: -
D gene: -
CDR3 protein: CASSLGATGPSEQYF
CDR3 DNA: TGTGCCAGCAGCTTAGGGGCCACGGGGCCCTCCGAGCAGTACTTC

V gene: TRBV7-9
J gene: TRBJ2-2
clone size: -
D gene: -
CDR3 protein: CASSLSSVTGELFF
CDR3 DNA: TGTGCCAGCAGCCTGAGTAGTGTCACCGGGGAGCTGTTTTTT

V gene: TRBV19
J gene: TRBJ1-4
clone size: -
D gene: TRBD1
CDR3 protein: CASTDRGEKLWLF
CDR3 DNA: TGTGCCAGTACAGACAGGGGTGAAAAACTGTGGCTTTTT

V gene: TRBV27
J gene: TRBJ1-2
clone size: -
D gene: TRBD1
CDR3 protein: CASSSRQGGNGYTF
CDR3 DNA: TGTGCCAGCAGTTCGAGACAGGGTGGTAATGGCTACACCTTC

V gene: TRBV11-2
J gene: TRBJ1-1
clone size: once
D gene: TRBD1
CDR3 protein: CASSPETGGGVTEAFF
CDR3 DNA: TGTGCCAGCAGCCCGGAAACAGGGGGAGGAGTGACTGAAGCTTTCTTT

V gene: TRBV4-1
J gene: TRBJ1-1
clone size: -
D gene: TRBD1
CDR3 protein: CASSHIPGQGYGNTEAFF
CDR3 DNA: TGCGCCAGCAGCCACATTCCGGGACAGGGGTATGGGAACACTGAAGCTTTCTTT

V gene: TRBV29-1
J gene: TRBJ1-1
clone size: -
D gene: -
CDR3 protein: CSPQMNTEAFF
CDR3 DNA: TGCAGCCCCCAAATGAACACTGAAGCTTTCTTT

V gene: TRBV10-1
J gene: TRBJ2-2
clone size: -
D gene: -
CDR3 protein: CASNLDSTGELFF
CDR3 DNA: TGCGCCAGCAACTTAGACAGCACCGGGGAGCTGTTTTTT

V gene: TRBV5-5
J gene: TRBJ2-7
clone size: -
D gene: -
CDR3 protein: CASSLDGPYYEQYF
CDR3 DNA: TGTGCCAGCAGCTTGGATGGGCCTTACTACGAGCAGTACTTC

V gene: TRBV4-1
J gene: TRBJ1-1
clone size: -
D gene: -
CDR3 protein: CASSQGFVGYMNTEAFF
CDR3 DNA: TGCGCCAGCAGCCAAGGGTTTGTGGGCTATATGAACACTGAAGCTTTCTTT